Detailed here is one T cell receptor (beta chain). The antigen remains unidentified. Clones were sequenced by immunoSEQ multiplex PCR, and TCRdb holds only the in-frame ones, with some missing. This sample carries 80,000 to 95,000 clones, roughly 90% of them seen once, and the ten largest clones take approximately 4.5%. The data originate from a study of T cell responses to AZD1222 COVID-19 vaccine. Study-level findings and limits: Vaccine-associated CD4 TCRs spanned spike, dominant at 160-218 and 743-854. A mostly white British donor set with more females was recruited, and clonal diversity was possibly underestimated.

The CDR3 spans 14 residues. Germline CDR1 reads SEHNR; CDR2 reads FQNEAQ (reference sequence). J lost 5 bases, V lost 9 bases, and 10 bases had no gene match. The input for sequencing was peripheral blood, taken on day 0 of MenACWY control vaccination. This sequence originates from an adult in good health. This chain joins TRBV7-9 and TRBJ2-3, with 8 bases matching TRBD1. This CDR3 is CASGFDRGVDTQYF. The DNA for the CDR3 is TGTGCCAGTGGTTTTGACAGGGGTGTAGATACGCAGTATTTT. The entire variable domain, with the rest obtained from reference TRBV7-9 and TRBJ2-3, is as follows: DTGVSQNPRHKITKRGQNVTFRCDPISEHNRLYWYRQTLGQGPEFLTYFQNEAQLEKSRLLSDRFSAERPKGSFSTLEIQRTEQGDSAMYLCASGFDRGVDTQYFGPGTRLTVL.